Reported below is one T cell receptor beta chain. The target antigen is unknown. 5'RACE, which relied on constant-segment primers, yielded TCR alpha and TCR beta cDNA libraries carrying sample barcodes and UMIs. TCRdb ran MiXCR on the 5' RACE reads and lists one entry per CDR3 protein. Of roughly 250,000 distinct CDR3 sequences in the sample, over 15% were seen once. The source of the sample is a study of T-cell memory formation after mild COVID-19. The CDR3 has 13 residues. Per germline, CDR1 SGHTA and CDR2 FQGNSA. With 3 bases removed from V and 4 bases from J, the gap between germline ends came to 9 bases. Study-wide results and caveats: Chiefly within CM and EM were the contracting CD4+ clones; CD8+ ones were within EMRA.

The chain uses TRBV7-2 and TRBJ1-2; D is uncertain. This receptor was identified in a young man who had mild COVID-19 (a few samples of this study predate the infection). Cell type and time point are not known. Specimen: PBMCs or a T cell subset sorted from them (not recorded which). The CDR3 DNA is TGTGCCAGCAGCTTTAAGACGACCTATGGCTACACCTTC. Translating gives CASSFKTTYGYTF.